This TCR beta chain was observed in a study of CD8 T cells in Susac syndrome. Sequencing of TCR beta was performed on blood CD8+ T cells and on blood CD4+ T cells. RNA in amounts of roughly 0.5 to 1 ug was reverse transcribed with random hexamers. It was immunoSEQ multiplex PCR that amplified TCR beta CDR3 across 54 Vbeta and 13 Jbeta. Using its own MiXCR run on the immunoSEQ multiplex PCR reads, TCRdb lists one record per CDR3 protein. The profile covers more than 75,000 distinct CDR3 sequences, with about 93% appearing a single time and roughly 0.32% taken by the ten largest. There are a few counts of this clonotype. J was trimmed by 2 bases and V by 9 bases; bases with no gene match: 5. The CDR3 runs to 15 residues. CDR1 is WSHSY, CDR2 SAAADI, per germline.

The sequence was collected from a human donor in good health. J is TRBJ2-5 and V is TRBV10-2; the match to TRBD2 covers 14 bases. The sequencing input was CD8+ T cells from PBMCs. CDR3 nucleotide sequence: TGCGCCAGTGAGACTAGCGGGGGGGCTCAAGAGACCCAGTACTTC. Translating it yields CASETSGGAQETQYF.